This entry describes one T cell receptor beta chain. Its specificity is not known. The record originates from a study of CD4 T cells in relation to SARS-CoV-2 and coronaviruses. Whole-study context: ViraFEST: roughly 10-day antigen culture of PBMCs, then TCR beta CDR3 sequencing.

CD4+ T cells from unexposed donors were obtained before the COVID-19 pandemic (2011-2018). The cells were cultured for under 13 days before CD4+ T cells were isolated. Cultures held two million PBMCs per well with around 9.7 IU/ml IL-2. The CDR3 runs to 14 residues. CDR1 is MNHEY, CDR2 SMNVEV, per germline (reference sequence). Trimming cost V 7 bases and J 1 base, with 10 bases left between them. This table comes from immunoSEQ multiplex PCR, and its TCRdb copy is limited to in-frame clones, with some not included. The sample lists more than 20,000 clones, 72% seen once, with about a sixth in the top ten.

This TCR was recovered from a human donor in good health. Input material: CD4+ T cells from PBMCs, cultured in vitro. The genes are TRBV27 and TRBJ2-2; unclear D gene. CDR3 in amino acids: CASKLRRNTGELFF. CDR3 in DNA: TGTGCCAGCAAATTGAGGCGGAACACCGGGGAGCTGTTTTTT.